These 21 T cell receptor beta chains were sequenced from one sample in a study of T cell repertoires in cytomegalovirus infection. One entry per CDR3 protein results from TCRdb running MiXCR on the reads. Counted here are roughly 630,000 distinct CDR3 sequences, 24% occurring once; the ten biggest clones make up approximately 8.2%. The material sequenced was CD8+ T cells from PBMCs. The source of these receptors is a human donor in good health (CMV status not recorded). Some clones in this sample may be carry-over from other donors' samples.

The table lists this clonotype with a few counts. The chain uses TRBV14 and TRBJ1-5; 11 positions agree with TRBD1. Germline V lookup: CDR1 SGHDN, CDR2 FVKESK. This CDR3 spans 19 amino acids. Unmatched junction bases numbered 9, after V lost 2 bases and J lost 0 bases. The DNA of the CDR3 is TGTGCCAGCAGCCAAACCGGGACAGGGGGAATCTATAGCAATCAGCCCCAGCATTTT. Protein: CASSQTGTGGIYSNQPQHF.

The chain couples TRBV27 to TRBJ2-2; D is perhaps TRBD2 (5 bases). Trimming removed 2 bases at V and 6 bases at J, with 13 bases between. CDR3 length: 15 amino acids. The germline CDR1 and CDR2 sequences are MNHEY and SMNVEV (reference sequence). CDR3 nucleotide sequence: TGTGCCAGCAGTTTAGGGAGTGTCGGGGCCGGGGAGCTGTTTTTT. It codes for CASSLGSVGAGELFF.

This clonotype was found many times. This rearrangement joins TRBV28 to TRBJ1-5; 11 positions agree with TRBD1. In germline, CDR1 is MDHEN, CDR2 SYDVKM. This CDR3 spans 14 amino acids. Germline trimming cut 10 bases from V and 6 bases from J; bases unmatched to any gene: 8. CDR3: CATLGTGGRQPQHF. In DNA form, the CDR3 reads TGTGCCACCCTGGGGACAGGGGGACGTCAGCCCCAGCATTTT.

This clonotype was counted only a few times. The rearrangement links TRBV7-6 to TRBJ2-2; D not certain. Germline loops: CDR1 SGHVS, CDR2 FNYEAQ. The V and J ends lost 1 base and 0 bases respectively, with 12 bases between them. The CDR3 is 17 amino acids. The CDR3 reads CASSLGSGGTNTGELFF. The CDR3 bases are TGTGCCAGCAGCTTAGGTTCCGGCGGTACGAACACCGGGGAGCTGTTTTTT.

This clonotype was seen ten or more times. The chain recombines TRBV7-2 with TRBJ2-7; TRBD1 agrees at 8 bases. Germline-derived CDR1 and CDR2 are SGHTA and FQGNSA. Unmatched junction bases numbered 4, after V lost 4 bases and J lost 2 bases. This CDR3 has 14 residues. CDR3 DNA sequence: TGTGCCAGCAGCTCCGGGACAGGAACCTACGAGCAGTACTTC. Amino acids: CASSSGTGTYEQYF.

V usage is TRBV20-1 and J usage is TRBJ2-2, with 9 bases fitting TRBD1. The germline V gene has CDR1 DFQATT and CDR2 SNEGSKA (reference sequence). The CDR3 consists of 15 residues. Trimming removed 3 bases from V and 4 bases from J; junction bases left unmatched: 6. The CDR3 sequence is CSARATGGATGELFF. As DNA, the CDR3 is TGCAGTGCTAGGGCTACAGGGGGCGCCACCGGGGAGCTGTTTTTT.

This clonotype has more than one count but fewer than ten. This chain connects TRBV2 to TRBJ1-6; perhaps TRBD1 as D (6 bases). The V end was cut by 3 bases, the J end by 10 bases, with 13 bases between. Germline V CDR1 and CDR2: SNHLY, FYNNEI. The CDR3 has 14 amino acids. This CDR3 reads CASSESAGVSPLHF. The CDR3 DNA follows: TGTGCCAGCAGTGAGTCGGCAGGGGTCTCACCCCTCCACTTT.

The chain couples TRBV25-1 to TRBJ1-2; D is uncertain. V shed 4 bases and J shed 6 bases, with 12 bases lying between them. In germline, CDR1 is MGHDK, CDR2 SYGVNS. The length of the CDR3 is 13 residues. CDR3 protein: CASSVGGWNGYTF. CDR3 DNA sequence: TGTGCCAGCAGTGTTGGAGGGTGGAATGGCTACACCTTC.

This clonotype has only a few counts. The chain links TRBV5-8 to TRBJ2-1; maybe TRBD1 (6 bases). The V end was cut by 4 bases, the J end by 4 bases, with 18 bases between. The CDR3 is 16 residues long. The germline gives CDR1 SGHTS, CDR2 YDEGEE. The chain's CDR3 is CASSDLGTRNYNEQFF. Here the CDR3 DNA reads TGTGCCAGCAGCGACCTAGGGACAAGAAATTACAATGAGCAGTTCTTC. The variable domain in full, completed from reference TRBV5-8 and TRBJ2-1, reads EAGVTQSPTHLIKTRGQQATLRCSPISGHTSVYWYQQALGLGLQFLLWYDEGEERNRGNFPPRFSGRQFPNYSSELNVNALELEDSALYLCASSDLGTRNYNEQFFGPGTRLTVL.

This clonotype has only a few counts. In DNA form, the CDR3 reads TGTGCCAGCAGCCAAGTTTTGAGTCTTTTTAATGAGCAGTTCTTC. Translating gives CASSQVLSLFNEQFF. This rearrangement joins TRBV4-2 to TRBJ2-1, with unresolved D. Per the germline V gene, CDR1 is LGHNA and CDR2 is YNFKEQ. The CDR3 consists of 15 residues. V was pared by 1 base and J by 7 bases, with 14 bases between.

This clonotype was detected a few times. The V and J genes are TRBV28 and TRBJ1-2; TRBD1 is a possible D gene (6 bases). Per the germline V gene, CDR1 is MDHEN and CDR2 is SYDVKM. The CDR3 is made up of 12 amino acids. Trimming removed 0 bases from V and 7 bases from J, with 6 bases in between. In DNA, the CDR3 is TGTGCCAGCAGTTTATGGGGGGCTGGCTACACCTTC. Translation gives CASSLWGAGYTF.

This clonotype has only a few counts. This chain links TRBV19 with TRBJ1-1, with a possible D match to TRBD1 (6 bases). V lost 8 bases and J 0 bases, leaving 7 bases between the germline ends. The germline V gene has CDR1 LNHDA and CDR2 SQIVND (reference sequence). CDR3 size: 12 residues. This CDR3 is CASGGLNTEAFF. As DNA, the CDR3 is TGTGCCAGTGGGGGGCTGAACACTGAAGCTTTCTTT. The full variable domain, its missing parts supplied by reference TRBV19 and TRBJ1-1, is DGGITQSPKYLFRKEGQNVTLSCEQNLNHDAMYWYRQDPGQGLRLIYYSQIVNDFQKGDIAEGYSVSREKKESFPLTVTSAQKNPTAFYLCASGGLNTEAFFGQGTRLTVV.

A few counts support this clonotype. The chain joins TRBV20-1 to TRBJ1-5; a weak D match, TRBD1 (6 bases). CDR1 is DFQATT and CDR2 is SNEGSKA in the germline V gene (reference sequence). The CDR3 runs to 11 residues. CDR3 DNA: TGCGCACAGGGAGGTCGGCAGCCCCAGCATTTT. It is translated as CAQGGRQPQHF.

Concerning this clonotype itself: One end of the junction fails to match germline, which may point to a read error. This sequence joins TRBV7-6 and TRBJ2-1; D is unclear. This CDR3 has 14 amino acids. CDR1 is SGHVS and CDR2 is FNYEAQ in the germline V gene. The DNA for the CDR3 is TGTGCCAGCAGCAGGGAAAGCTCCTACAATGGGCAGTTCTTC. The encoded protein is CASSRESSYNGQFF.

This clonotype showed up just a few times. The chain joins TRBV15 to TRBJ2-1; 10 nucleotides align to TRBD2. Germline CDR1 LNHNV, CDR2 YYDKDF (reference sequence). The CDR3 contains 14 residues. Germline trimming cut 7 bases from V and 8 bases from J; bases unmatched to any gene: 8. CDR3 coding DNA: TGTGCCACCACTCTAGCGGGGGCAAACGATGAGCAGTTCTTC. Translated, it gives CATTLAGANDEQFF.

This clonotype came up a few times. The chain has TRBV14 and TRBJ2-1; tentative D call: TRBD1 (6 bases). V lost 0 bases and J 7 bases, leaving 16 bases between the germline ends. This CDR3 contains 16 residues. CDR1 SGHDN and CDR2 FVKESK come from the germline V gene. The CDR3 sequence is CASSQDATGRRNEQFF. DNA of the CDR3: TGTGCCAGCAGCCAAGATGCGACAGGAAGAAGGAATGAGCAGTTCTTC.

A few counts support this clonotype. This chain links TRBV10-3 with TRBJ2-2; 13 bases line up with TRBD2. V shed 10 bases and J 3 bases; nucleotides not matched to a gene: 11. This CDR3 is 17 amino acids long. Per the germline V gene, CDR1 is ENHRY and CDR2 is SYGVKD. DNA of the CDR3: TGTGCCACCCGAGGGACTAGCGGGGACCTATACACCGGGGAGCTGTTTTTT. Translation: CATRGTSGDLYTGELFF.

This clonotype turned up a few times. The chain couples TRBV29-1 to TRBJ1-1; no reliable D call. The germline CDR1 and CDR2 sequences are SQVTM and ANQGSEA. This CDR3 is built from 11 residues. The V end was cut by 6 bases, the J end by 2 bases, with 7 bases between. CDR3 bases: TGCAGCGTCCTGCATAACACTGAAGCTTTCTTT. Translated, it gives CSVLHNTEAFF.

This clonotype was seen a few times. The chain uses TRBV6-2 or TRBV6-3 and TRBJ2-1; TRBD2 matches 11 bases. The CDR3 is 16 residues long. V trimming: 4 bases; J trimming: 3 bases; junction bases outside the gene matches: 5. CDR1 MNHEY and CDR2 SVGEGT come from the germline V gene. CDR3 DNA: TGTGCCAGCAGTTCAACGACTAGCGGGGACTACAATGAGCAGTTCTTC. Translating it yields CASSSTTSGDYNEQFF.

This clonotype was observed a few times. The chain is built from TRBV7-9 and TRBJ1-2, with TRBD1 matching 10 bases. The CDR3 has 17 amino acids. Germline CDR1 reads SEHNR; CDR2 reads FQNEAQ (reference sequence). V dropped 0 bases and J dropped 3; count of bases not matched to a gene: 7. The CDR3 region is CASSLAGTGEVDYGYTF. Here the CDR3 DNA reads TGTGCCAGCAGCTTAGCCGGGACAGGGGAAGTGGACTATGGCTACACCTTC.

As to this clonotype: A junction boundary mismatches the germline segment, possibly from a read error. V is TRBV25-1 and J is TRBJ1-5; no clear D. Germline V gives CDR1 MGHDK, CDR2 SYGVNS. CDR3 length: 13 residues. CDR3 sequence: CVSSESRNQPQHF. Here the CDR3 DNA reads TGTGTCAGCAGTGAATCAAGGAATCAGCCCCAGCATTTT.